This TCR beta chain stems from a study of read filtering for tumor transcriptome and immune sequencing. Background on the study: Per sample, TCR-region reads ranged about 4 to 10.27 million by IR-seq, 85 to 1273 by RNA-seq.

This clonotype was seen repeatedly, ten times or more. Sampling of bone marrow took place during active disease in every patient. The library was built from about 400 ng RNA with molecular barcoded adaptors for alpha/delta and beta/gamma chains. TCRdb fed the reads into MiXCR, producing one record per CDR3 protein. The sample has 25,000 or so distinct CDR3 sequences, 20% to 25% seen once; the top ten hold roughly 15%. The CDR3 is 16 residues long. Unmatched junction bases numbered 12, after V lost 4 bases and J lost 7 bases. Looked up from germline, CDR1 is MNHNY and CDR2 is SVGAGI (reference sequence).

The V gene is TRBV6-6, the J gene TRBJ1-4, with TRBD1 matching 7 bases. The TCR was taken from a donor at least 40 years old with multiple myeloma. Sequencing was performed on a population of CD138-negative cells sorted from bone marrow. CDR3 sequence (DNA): TGTGCCAGCAGTTCCAACCGAGGGGGCGCAGTTGAAAAACTGTTTTTT. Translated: CASSSNRGGAVEKLFF.